This TCR beta chain comes out of a study of T cell responses to AZD1222 COVID-19 vaccine. Notes on the study in general: Repertoires were obtained only post-peak T cell response. An increase in Spike-specific TCR breadth and depth was observed after two AZD1222 doses. Most donors were white British and more were female, and clonal diversity was possibly underestimated.

On this clone itself: Antigen: not known.

The CDR3 spans 15 residues. Germline values: CDR1 SGHNT, CDR2 YYREEE (reference sequence). Trimming left V 3 bases short and J 2 bases short, with 14 bases between. Sequencing used immunoSEQ multiplex PCR; TCRdb keeps in-frame clones, though not all of them. The table includes approximately 120,000 clones, approximately 86% detected once. The source was peripheral blood, collected on day 0 of MenACWY control vaccination. The rearrangement joins TRBV5-4 to TRBJ1-1; tentatively, D is TRBD1 (6 bases). The clonotype was recovered from an adult in good health. The CDR3 is CASSSDRASNTEAFF. The DNA for the CDR3 is TGTGCCAGCAGCTCGGACAGAGCCTCTAACACTGAAGCTTTCTTT.